This TCR beta chain was identified in a study of OX40 agonist ivuxolimab in advanced cancers. Study-wide points: Antigens targeted by the expanded peripheral T cells were not determined. CD8+ T cells were the subset that, on average, had more expanded clones than CD4+.

J was trimmed by 3 bases and V by 5 bases; bases with no gene match: 5. From germline, CDR1 is SGHVS and CDR2 FNYEAQ. The CDR3 runs to 14 residues. Clones were read by immunoSEQ multiplex PCR, and TCRdb kept only the in-frame ones, dropping some. The sample includes approximately 100,000 clones, approximately 90% seen only once; the top ten take about 0.31%. Exclusion of a patient followed from autoimmune disease history or systemic immunosuppression. Blood sampling was done at baseline, cycle 4 day 1, and cycle 7 day 1. Note on this clone: Its antigen is unknown.

The source of this sequence is an adult with an advanced solid tumor such as melanoma, head and neck, liver or kidney cancer. The material was CD4+ or CD8+ T cells sorted from blood, obtained in a trial of the OX40 agonist ivuxolimab. This chain connects TRBV7-6 to TRBJ2-7; 9 positions agree with TRBD1. CDR3 region: CASSPDRGNYEQYF. The CDR3 bases are TGTGCCAGCAGCCCGGACAGGGGTAACTACGAGCAGTACTTC.